One and the same sample provided the 31 T cell receptor beta chains below, sequenced in a study of blood T cells in healthy people across ages. A second PCR, run for about 7 to 12 cycles, used a sample-barcoded 5' primer plus a J-beta primer mix. TCRdb fed the 5' RACE reads into MiXCR, producing one record per CDR3 protein. This sample has about 800,000 distinct CDR3 sequences, with just under 25% found just once. Separately, the same data were catalogued under a study of T cells of mothers and their children.

The source material was blood. The receptors originated from a boy aged 5-17 years in good health.

The chain is built from TRBV29-1 and TRBJ2-4; possible D gene TRBD1, 5 bases. Germline assignment: CDR1 SQVTM and CDR2 ANQGSEA. This CDR3 spans 11 amino acids. Trimming removed 3 bases from V and 6 bases from J, with 6 bases in between. The DNA for the CDR3 is TGCAGCGTTGAGCAGGGAAACATTCAGTACTTC. It specifies CSVEQGNIQYF. Complete variable domain (other parts from reference TRBV29-1 and TRBJ2-4): SAVISQKPSRDICQRGTSLTIQCQVDSQVTMMFWYRQQPGQSLTLIATANQGSEATYESGFVIDKFPISRPNLTFSTLTVSNMSPEDSSIYLCSVEQGNIQYFGAGTRLSVL.

This clonotype has a handful of counts. J is TRBJ2-7 and V is TRBV4-1, with 9 positions matching TRBD1. The CDR3 totals 16 residues. Germline CDR1 and CDR2: MGHRA and YSYEKL. J gave up 3 bases and V 0 bases, and 6 bases lay outside the gene matches. The CDR3 loop is CASSQEEGTGHYEQYF. Here the CDR3 DNA reads TGCGCCAGCAGCCAAGAGGAGGGGACAGGGCACTACGAGCAGTACTTC.

This clonotype was seen a handful of times. The rearrangement joins TRBV24-1 to TRBJ2-1; the match to TRBD1 covers 12 bases. The DNA end lines up better with TRBJ2-7; the J call may be wrong. CDR3 size: 18 residues. The V gene's germline CDR1 is KGHDR and CDR2 SFDVKD. The CDR3 region has the DNA TGTGCCACCAGTGCCCGGGACAGGGGGCCCCCGAGTTCCTACGAGCAGTACTTC. This encodes CATSARDRGPPSSYEQYF.

The chain joins TRBV12-3 or TRBV12-4 to TRBJ2-2; 8 positions agree with TRBD2. V was pared by 3 bases and J by 5 bases, with 5 bases of the junction left unmatched. The CDR3 totals 15 residues. CDR3 DNA: TGTGCCAGCAGTTTCACGGGAGGGGAGACCGGGGAGCTGTTTTTT. It is translated as CASSFTGGETGELFF.

This clonotype has more than one count but fewer than ten. This chain connects TRBV2 to TRBJ2-2; 7 bases map to TRBD2. CDR3 length equals 16 residues. V lost 8 bases, J lost 0 bases, and 9 bases stayed unmatched. CDR1 and CDR2 from the germline V gene are SNHLY and FYNNEI. DNA of the CDR3: TGTGCCAGCTGGGGGGGTAGCGGCACGAACACCGGGGAGCTGTTTTTT. It translates to CASWGGSGTNTGELFF.

This chain connects TRBV4-3 to TRBJ2-3; TRBD2 aligns across 7 bases. Trimming took 0 bases from V and 3 from J; bases not matched to a gene: 3. Germline-derived CDR1 and CDR2 are LGHNA and YSLEER. CDR3 length: 15 residues. The CDR3 region has the DNA TGCGCCAGCAGCCAAGATAAGGGAGGGACAGATACGCAGTATTTT. This sequence encodes CASSQDKGGTDTQYF.

This chain joins TRBV29-1 and TRBJ1-2, with D maybe TRBD1 (5 bases). Trimming cost V 0 bases and J 2 bases, with 7 bases left between them. CDR1 and CDR2 from the germline V gene are SQVTM and ANQGSEA. This CDR3 contains 13 residues. The CDR3 loop is CSVEEWGNYGYTF. The CDR3 nucleotides read TGCAGCGTTGAAGAATGGGGGAACTATGGCTACACCTTC.

The chain links TRBV27 to TRBJ2-2; D not resolved. V was pared by 3 bases and J by 2 bases, with 10 bases between. Germline CDR1 MNHEY, CDR2 SMNVEV (reference sequence). This CDR3 has 15 residues. CDR3 in DNA: TGTGCCAGCAGTTTCTGGACCGATAACACCGGGGAGCTGTTTTTT. This encodes CASSFWTDNTGELFF.

The CDR3 loop is CASSEGQGLWANVLTF. The CDR3 bases are TGTGCCAGCAGTGAGGGACAGGGGCTTTGGGCCAACGTCCTGACTTTC. The chain combines TRBV2 with TRBJ2-6; 10 positions match TRBD1. The J segment lost 5 bases and the V segment lost 3 bases, leaving 4 bases of the junction unmatched. This CDR3 comprises 16 residues. The germline V gene encodes CDR1 SNHLY and CDR2 FYNNEI. Full variable domain (remainder filled in from reference TRBV2 and TRBJ2-6): EPEVTQTPSHQVTQMGQEVILRCVPISNHLYFYWYRQILGQKVEFLVSFYNNEISEKSEIFDDQFSVERPDGSNFTLKIRSTKLEDSAMYFCASSEGQGLWANVLTFGAGSRLTVL.

The chain joins TRBV6-2 or TRBV6-3 to TRBJ2-7, with TRBD2 matching 7 bases. V was clipped by 6 bases and J by 7 bases; unmatched bases: 6. Germline V gene lookup returns CDR1 MNHEY and CDR2 SVGEGT. The CDR3 extends over 12 amino acids. CDR3 DNA sequence: TGTGCCAGCAGCCTGCTAGCGGCAGAGCAGTACTTC. It specifies CASSLLAAEQYF.

V is TRBV20-1 and J is TRBJ2-7, with 11 positions matching TRBD2. Germline values: CDR1 DFQATT, CDR2 SNEGSKA (reference sequence). The trim removed 0 bases at V and 2 bases at J, leaving 3 bases unmatched. The CDR3 loop spans 15 amino acids. For the CDR3, the DNA is TGCAGTGCTAGAGAGGTGACTAGCGGGGCCTACGAGCAGTACTTC. Translated: CSAREVTSGAYEQYF.

This clonotype has a handful of counts. This rearrangement joins TRBV6-5 to TRBJ2-7, with 9 bases matching TRBD1. Germline lookup yields CDR1 MNHEY and CDR2 SVGAGI. After removal of 2 bases from V and 7 bases from J, the junction contained 9 bases not matched to a gene. The CDR3 loop spans 15 amino acids. The CDR3 loop is CASSYVGTGSWEQYF. The CDR3 DNA reads TGTGCCAGCAGTTACGTCGGGACAGGGTCTTGGGAGCAGTACTTC.

The genes are TRBV28 and TRBJ2-7; TRBD2 agrees at 7 bases. The CDR3 covers 14 residues. Per germline, CDR1 MDHEN and CDR2 SYDVKM. The V and J ends lost 2 bases and 3 bases, in that order; junction bases with no gene match: 4. The CDR3 region has the DNA TGTGCCAGCAGTTTAGCGGGAGCTGGCTACGAGCAGTACTTC. Amino acids: CASSLAGAGYEQYF.

J is TRBJ2-7 and V is TRBV28; TRBD2 is a possible D gene (5 bases). Germline loops: CDR1 MDHEN, CDR2 SYDVKM. V was trimmed by 5 bases and J by 2 bases, leaving 16 bases between them. The CDR3 consists of 15 residues. CDR3 in DNA: TGTGCCAGCAGTAGCGGTATGACCTGGACCTACGAGCAGTACTTC. This encodes CASSSGMTWTYEQYF.

J is TRBJ2-7 and V is TRBV28, with a possible D match to TRBD2 (5 bases). V lost 6 bases, J lost 0 bases, and 12 bases lay in between. The CDR3 is 14 amino acids. Germline CDR1 reads MDHEN; CDR2 reads SYDVKM. This CDR3 reads CASSPAGNSYEQYF. CDR3 DNA: TGTGCCAGCAGCCCCGCCGGGAACTCCTACGAGCAGTACTTC.

The V and J genes are TRBV5-1 and TRBJ1-1; possible D gene TRBD1, 5 bases. V was shortened by 3 bases and J by 6 bases, with 15 bases between the two germline ends. The CDR3 sequence is 14 residues long. CDR1 SGHRS and CDR2 YFSETQ come from the germline V gene. Here the CDR3 reads CASSWAQGGAEAFF. The CDR3, as DNA: TGCGCCAGCAGCTGGGCCCAGGGCGGCGCTGAAGCTTTCTTT.

This clonotype has just a few counts. In DNA form, the CDR3 reads TGTGCCAGCAGCTTAGCCGGACGGGGTATCGCAGATACGCAGTATTTT. Protein sequence: CASSLAGRGIADTQYF. This rearrangement joins TRBV7-9 to TRBJ2-3; D possibly corresponds to TRBD2 (5 bases). Germline CDR1 is SEHNR and CDR2 is FQNEAQ (reference sequence). The CDR3 loop spans 16 amino acids. V was clipped by 0 bases and J by 4 bases, with 14 bases between them.

V and J are TRBV7-2 and TRBJ2-1, with 7 positions matching TRBD2. Germline V gives CDR1 SGHTA, CDR2 FQGNSA. CDR3 length equals 17 residues. The ends lost 0 bases at V and 4 bases at J; junction bases unmatched: 9. Written as DNA, the CDR3 is TGTGCCAGCAGCTTAGCGAGGGCTAGCGGACGGTACAATGAGCAGTTCTTC. This sequence encodes CASSLARASGRYNEQFF.

This chain uses TRBV6-5 with TRBJ1-5; 9 nucleotides agree with TRBD1. The CDR3 has 15 residues. Germline assignment: CDR1 MNHEY and CDR2 SVGAGI. After removal of 6 bases from V and 5 bases from J, the junction contained 8 bases not matched to a gene. CDR3 residues: CASSRPGQGDQPQHF. The CDR3 DNA reads as TGTGCCAGCAGCCGCCCGGGACAGGGTGATCAGCCCCAGCATTTT.

This chain connects TRBV29-1 to TRBJ1-3; no reliable D call. The CDR3 is made up of 14 amino acids. Germline V lookup: CDR1 SQVTM, CDR2 ANQGSEA. The V end lost 4 bases, the J end lost 8 bases, and 18 bases lay between the germline ends. The CDR3, as DNA: TGCAGCGTTGCTGGGCGGACGAGAACGGACACCATATATTTT. It encodes CSVAGRTRTDTIYF.

Turning to this clonotype: At one boundary the junction diverges from the germline segment, which might be a read error. The chain has TRBV28 and TRBJ2-1; D remains unclear. The CDR3 length is 13 residues. CDR1 and CDR2 (germline): MDHEN, SYDVKM. The CDR3 nucleotides are TGTGCCAGCAGTTTAAGTGGGTTTTTGGAGCAGTTTTTC. Encoded protein: CASSLSGFLEQFF. Full variable domain (remainder filled in from reference TRBV28 and TRBJ2-1): DVKVTQSSRYLVKRTGEKVFLECVQDMDHENMFWYRQDPGLGLRLIYFSYDVKMKEKGDIPEGYSVSREKKERFSLILESASTNQTSMYLCASSLSGFLEQFFGPGTRLTVL.

This sequence joins TRBV11-2 and TRBJ1-4; the D gene is possibly TRBD1 (6 bases). CDR1 SGHAT and CDR2 FQNNGV come from the germline V gene. V was pared by 4 bases and J by 4 bases, with 16 bases between. This CDR3 contains 16 residues. The CDR3 DNA follows: TGTGCCAGCAGCTCGCAAAACAGGGTTGGTAATGAAAAACTGTTTTTT. It specifies CASSSQNRVGNEKLFF.

This clonotype was detected only a few times. The J gene is TRBJ2-5, the V gene TRBV7-6; maybe TRBD2 (5 bases). The V end lost 5 bases, the J end lost 5 bases, and 18 bases lay between the germline ends. Germline-derived CDR1 and CDR2 are SGHVS and FNYEAQ. CDR3 size: 15 residues. This CDR3 reads CASSPRVTGKETQYF. The CDR3 region has the DNA TGTGCCAGCAGCCCCCGGGTAACCGGGAAGGAGACCCAGTACTTC.

This clonotype has only a few counts. This CDR3 reads CASSPSRRQYF. In DNA form, the CDR3 reads TGTGCCAGCAGCCCGTCCCGGAGACAGTACTTC. The chain combines TRBV6-6 with TRBJ2-7; D is uncertain. The V end lost 6 bases, the J end lost 10 bases, and 13 bases lay between the germline ends. Germline V gene data show CDR1 as MNHNY and CDR2 as SVGAGI (reference sequence). The CDR3 totals 11 residues.

The gene calls are TRBV4-3 and TRBJ2-7; no clear D gene. The CDR3 length is 17 residues. CDR1 is LGHNA and CDR2 is YSLEER in the germline V gene. Between the trimmed V and J ends, which lost 3 bases and 2 bases, there was a span of 20 bases. The CDR3 region has the DNA TGCGCCAGCAGCCAGGAGTTCGCGACACTTGGGGCCTACGAGCAGTACTTC. Protein: CASSQEFATLGAYEQYF.

Remarks on this clonotype: Likely a read error: the CDR3 ends without its conserved phenylalanine or tryptophan. The V and J genes are TRBV28 and TRBJ2-5; possibly TRBD2 for D (5 bases). The assigned J gene may be wrong: the sequence end matches TRBJ2-7 better. The CDR3 is 10 amino acids. Germline CDR1 MDHEN, CDR2 SYDVKM. The CDR3 DNA reads TGTGCCAGCAGTGCGGGCGAGCAGTACCTC. Its translation: CASSAGEQYL.

The rearrangement joins TRBV14 to TRBJ2-7; D gene uncertain. CDR3 length equals 15 residues. CDR1 and CDR2 from the germline V gene are SGHDN and FVKESK. Between the trimmed V and J ends, which lost 1 base and 3 bases, there was a span of 13 bases. Written as DNA, the CDR3 is TGTGCCAGCAGCCAAGCCCCGGGCCCCTTCTACGAGCAGTACTTC. As protein: CASSQAPGPFYEQYF.

The V call is TRBV12-3 or TRBV12-4, the J call TRBJ2-7; either TRBD1 or TRBD2 may supply D (5 bases each). The CDR3 loop spans 13 amino acids. V gave up 8 bases and J gave up 3 bases, with 14 bases separating them. CDR3: CASRRGRGYEQYF. The DNA for the CDR3 is TGTGCCAGCCGCCGGGGCAGAGGCTACGAGCAGTACTTC.

The V gene is TRBV5-8, the J gene TRBJ2-1; 9 bases agree with TRBD2. This CDR3 spans 15 amino acids. Losses at the gene ends were 5 bases for V and 6 bases for J; bases not matched to a gene: 9. The germline V gene has CDR1 SGHTS and CDR2 YDEGEE. The CDR3 here is CASREIAGVVNEQFF. CDR3 nucleotide sequence: TGTGCCAGCAGGGAGATAGCGGGAGTGGTCAATGAGCAGTTCTTC.

This chain uses TRBV7-2 with TRBJ2-7; D may match TRBD1 or TRBD2 (5 bases each). The V gene lost 2 bases and the J gene lost 3 bases, with 14 bases spanning the gap. The germline V gene encodes CDR1 SGHTA and CDR2 FQGNSA. The CDR3 consists of 15 residues. The CDR3 here is CASSLSAGTLYEQYF. CDR3 nucleotide sequence: TGTGCCAGCAGCTTATCTGCAGGGACGCTCTACGAGCAGTACTTC.

This clonotype occurred a few times. The V and J genes are TRBV4-3 and TRBJ2-1; D is ambiguous. Germline V lookup: CDR1 LGHNA, CDR2 YSLEER. Trimming stripped 3 bases from V and 0 bases from J, with 12 bases between. CDR3 length: 16 residues. The CDR3: CASSHRVAFSYNEQFF. The CDR3 coding sequence is TGCGCCAGCAGCCACCGGGTAGCCTTCTCCTACAATGAGCAGTTCTTC.